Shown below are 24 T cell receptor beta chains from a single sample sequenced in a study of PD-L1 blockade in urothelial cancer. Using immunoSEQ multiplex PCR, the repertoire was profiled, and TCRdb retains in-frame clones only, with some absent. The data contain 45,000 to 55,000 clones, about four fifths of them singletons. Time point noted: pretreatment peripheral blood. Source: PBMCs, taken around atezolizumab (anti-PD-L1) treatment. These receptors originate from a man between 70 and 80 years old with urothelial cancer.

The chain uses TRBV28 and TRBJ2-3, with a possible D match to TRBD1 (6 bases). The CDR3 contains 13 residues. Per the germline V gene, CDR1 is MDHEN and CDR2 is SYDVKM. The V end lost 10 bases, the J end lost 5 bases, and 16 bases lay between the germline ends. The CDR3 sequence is CAIWGEGGDTQYF. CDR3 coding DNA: TGTGCCATTTGGGGAGAAGGGGGAGATACGCAGTATTTT.

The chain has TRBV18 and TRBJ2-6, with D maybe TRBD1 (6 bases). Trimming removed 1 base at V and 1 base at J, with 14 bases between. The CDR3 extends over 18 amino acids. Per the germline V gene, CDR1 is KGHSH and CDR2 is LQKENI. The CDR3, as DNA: TGTGCCAGCTCACCACGGGGACAAACCGTTTCTGGGGCCAACGTCCTGACTTTC. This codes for CASSPRGQTVSGANVLTF. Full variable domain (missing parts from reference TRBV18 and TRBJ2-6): NAGVMQNPRHLVRRRGQEARLRCSPMKGHSHVYWYRQLPEEGLKFMVYLQKENIIDESGMPKERFSAEFPKEGPSILRIQQVVRGDSAAYFCASSPRGQTVSGANVLTFGAGSRLTVL.

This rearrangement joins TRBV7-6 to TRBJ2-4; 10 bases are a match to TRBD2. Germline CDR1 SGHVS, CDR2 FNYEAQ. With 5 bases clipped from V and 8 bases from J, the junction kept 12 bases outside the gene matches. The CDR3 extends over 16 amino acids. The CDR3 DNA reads TGTGCCAGCAGCCCCCACCGAGCGGGAGGGGTGGACATTCAGTACTTC. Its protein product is CASSPHRAGGVDIQYF.

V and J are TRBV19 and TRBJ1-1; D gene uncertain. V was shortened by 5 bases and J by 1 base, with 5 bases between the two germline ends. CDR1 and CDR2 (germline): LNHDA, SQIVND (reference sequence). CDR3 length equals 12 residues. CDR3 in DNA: TGTGCCAGTAGTTACAGGAACACTGAAGCTTTCTTT. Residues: CASSYRNTEAFF.

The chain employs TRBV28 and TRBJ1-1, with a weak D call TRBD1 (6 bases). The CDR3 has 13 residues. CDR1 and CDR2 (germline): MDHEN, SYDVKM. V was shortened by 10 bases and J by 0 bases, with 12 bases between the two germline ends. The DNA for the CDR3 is TGTGCCACATACAGGGTAATGAACACTGAAGCTTTCTTT. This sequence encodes CATYRVMNTEAFF.

The CDR3 loop reads CASSLQAGTEKLFF. For the CDR3, the DNA is TGTGCCAGCAGTCTACAGGCCGGCACTGAAAAACTGTTTTTT. The chain is built from TRBV2 and TRBJ1-4, with TRBD1 as a possible D gene (5 bases). V lost 5 bases, J lost 7 bases, and 14 bases lay in between. The germline CDR1 and CDR2 sequences are SNHLY and FYNNEI. CDR3 length equals 14 residues.

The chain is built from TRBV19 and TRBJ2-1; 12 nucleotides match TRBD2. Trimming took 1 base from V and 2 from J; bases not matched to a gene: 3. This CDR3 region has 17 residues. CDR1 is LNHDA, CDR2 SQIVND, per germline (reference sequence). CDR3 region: CASSIGTSGTAYNEQFF. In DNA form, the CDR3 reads TGTGCCAGTAGTATAGGGACTAGCGGGACGGCCTACAATGAGCAGTTCTTC.

In DNA form, the CDR3 reads TGTGCCAGCAGCACCCGGGACAGGGACCATGAGCAGTTCTTC. Translating gives CASSTRDRDHEQFF. J is TRBJ2-1 and V is TRBV28; 9 nucleotides match TRBD1. The V segment lost 6 bases and the J segment 8 bases; nucleotides outside the gene matches: 8. The CDR3 loop spans 14 amino acids. From germline, CDR1 is MDHEN and CDR2 SYDVKM.

The CDR3 nucleotides are TGTGCCACCAGCAGCCTCATGAAGAGCTCCTACGAGCAGTACTTC. It codes for CATSSLMKSSYEQYF. The chain employs TRBV15 and TRBJ2-7; D remains unclear. This CDR3 is 15 amino acids long. Trimming took 3 bases from V and 0 from J, leaving 12 bases between them. The germline V gene has CDR1 LNHNV and CDR2 YYDKDF (reference sequence).

The CDR3 sequence: CASSFFQGALSGELFF. DNA for the CDR3: TGTGCCAGCAGCTTTTTTCAGGGGGCCTTGTCCGGGGAGCTGTTTTTT. The rearrangement uses TRBV5-4 and TRBJ2-2; 8 bases line up with TRBD1. The CDR3 runs 16 residues. Germline V gene sequence: CDR1 SGHNT, CDR2 YYREEE (reference sequence). The junction had 9 bases not matched to a gene; V was cut back by 2 bases and J by 6 bases.

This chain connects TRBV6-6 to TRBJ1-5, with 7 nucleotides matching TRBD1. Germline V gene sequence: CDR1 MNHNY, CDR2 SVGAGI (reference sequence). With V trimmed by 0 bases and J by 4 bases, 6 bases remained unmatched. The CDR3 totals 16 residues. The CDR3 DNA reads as TGTGCCAGCAGTTACTCCCCCAGGGGGGAGAATCAGCCCCAGCATTTT. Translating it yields CASSYSPRGENQPQHF.

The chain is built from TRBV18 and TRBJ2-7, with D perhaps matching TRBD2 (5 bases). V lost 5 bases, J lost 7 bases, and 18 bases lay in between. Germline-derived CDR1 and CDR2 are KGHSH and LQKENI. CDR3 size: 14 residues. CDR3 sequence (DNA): TGTGCCAGCTCATCCGGACTGCTCACGGGGGAGCAGTACTTC. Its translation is CASSSGLLTGEQYF.

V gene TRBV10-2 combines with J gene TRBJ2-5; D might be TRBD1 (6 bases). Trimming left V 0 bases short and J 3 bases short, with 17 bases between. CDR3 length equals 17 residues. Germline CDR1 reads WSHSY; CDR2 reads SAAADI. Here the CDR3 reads CASSESGAALEEETQYF. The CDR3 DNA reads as TGCGCCAGCAGTGAGTCGGGGGCCGCACTGGAAGAAGAGACCCAGTACTTC.

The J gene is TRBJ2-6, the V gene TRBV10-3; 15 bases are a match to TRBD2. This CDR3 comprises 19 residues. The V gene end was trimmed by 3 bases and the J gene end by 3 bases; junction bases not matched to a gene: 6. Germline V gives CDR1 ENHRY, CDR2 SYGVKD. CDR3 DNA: TGTGCCATCAGTGACCTAGGGACTAGCGGGAGGAGTGGGGCCAACGTCCTGACTTTC. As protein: CAISDLGTSGRSGANVLTF.

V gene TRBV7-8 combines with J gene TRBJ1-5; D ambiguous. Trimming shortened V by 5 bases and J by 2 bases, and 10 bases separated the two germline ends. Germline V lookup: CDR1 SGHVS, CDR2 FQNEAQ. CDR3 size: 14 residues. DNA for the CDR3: TGTGCCAGCAGCGCGCGATACGGCAATCAGCCCCAGCATTTT. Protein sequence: CASSARYGNQPQHF.

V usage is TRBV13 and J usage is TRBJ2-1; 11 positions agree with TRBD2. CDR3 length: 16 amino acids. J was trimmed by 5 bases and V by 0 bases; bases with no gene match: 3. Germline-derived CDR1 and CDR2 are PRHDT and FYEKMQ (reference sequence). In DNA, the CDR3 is TGTGCCAGCAGCTTAGGGCTAGCGGGAGGAAACAATGAGCAGTTCTTC. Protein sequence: CASSLGLAGGNNEQFF.

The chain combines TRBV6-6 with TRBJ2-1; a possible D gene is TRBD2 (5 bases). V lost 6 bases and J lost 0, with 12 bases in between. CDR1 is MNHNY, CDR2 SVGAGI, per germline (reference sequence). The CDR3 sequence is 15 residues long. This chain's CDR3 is CASRHIGSSYNEQFF. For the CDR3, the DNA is TGTGCCAGCAGACACATTGGGAGCTCCTACAATGAGCAGTTCTTC.

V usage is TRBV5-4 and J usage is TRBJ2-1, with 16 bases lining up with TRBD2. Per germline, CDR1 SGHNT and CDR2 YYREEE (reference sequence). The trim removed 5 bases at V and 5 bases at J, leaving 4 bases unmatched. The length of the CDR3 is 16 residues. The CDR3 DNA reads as TGTGCCAGCAGAGGGACTAGCGGGAGGGCGGACAATGAGCAGTTCTTC. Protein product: CASRGTSGRADNEQFF.

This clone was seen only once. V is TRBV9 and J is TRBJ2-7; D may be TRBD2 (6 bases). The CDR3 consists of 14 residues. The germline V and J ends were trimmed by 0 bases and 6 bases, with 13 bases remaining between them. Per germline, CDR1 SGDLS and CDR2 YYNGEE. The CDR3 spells CASSVEGGGFEQYF. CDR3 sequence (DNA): TGTGCCAGCAGCGTAGAGGGTGGAGGGTTCGAGCAGTACTTC.

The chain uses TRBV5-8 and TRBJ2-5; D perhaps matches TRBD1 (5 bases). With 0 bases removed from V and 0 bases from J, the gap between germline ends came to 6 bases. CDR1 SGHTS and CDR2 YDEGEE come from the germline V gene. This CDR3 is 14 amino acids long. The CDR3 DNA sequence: TGTGCCAGCAGCTTGGACAGGCACCAAGAGACCCAGTACTTC. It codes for CASSLDRHQETQYF.

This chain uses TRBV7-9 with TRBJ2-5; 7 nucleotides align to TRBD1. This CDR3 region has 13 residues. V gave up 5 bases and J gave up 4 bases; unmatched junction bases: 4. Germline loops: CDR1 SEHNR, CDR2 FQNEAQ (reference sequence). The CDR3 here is CASSEQGRETQYF. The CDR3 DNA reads TGTGCCAGCAGCGAACAGGGGAGAGAGACCCAGTACTTC.

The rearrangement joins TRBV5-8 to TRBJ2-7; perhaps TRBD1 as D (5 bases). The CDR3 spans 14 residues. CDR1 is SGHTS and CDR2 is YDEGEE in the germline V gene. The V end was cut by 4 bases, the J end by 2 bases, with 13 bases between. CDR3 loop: CASSGSWGPYEQYF. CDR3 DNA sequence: TGTGCCAGCAGCGGCAGTTGGGGCCCCTACGAGCAGTACTTC. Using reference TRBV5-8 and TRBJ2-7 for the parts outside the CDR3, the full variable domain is EAGVTQSPTHLIKTRGQQATLRCSPISGHTSVYWYQQALGLGLQFLLWYDEGEERNRGNFPPRFSGRQFPNYSSELNVNALELEDSALYLCASSGSWGPYEQYFGPGTRLTVT.

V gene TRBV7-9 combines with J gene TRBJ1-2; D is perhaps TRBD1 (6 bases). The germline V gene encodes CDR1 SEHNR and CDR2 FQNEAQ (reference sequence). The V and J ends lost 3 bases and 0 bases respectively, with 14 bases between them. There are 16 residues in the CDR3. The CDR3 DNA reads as TGTGCCAGCAGCTTCTTGGGGACAACAGCTAACTATGGCTACACCTTC. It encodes CASSFLGTTANYGYTF.

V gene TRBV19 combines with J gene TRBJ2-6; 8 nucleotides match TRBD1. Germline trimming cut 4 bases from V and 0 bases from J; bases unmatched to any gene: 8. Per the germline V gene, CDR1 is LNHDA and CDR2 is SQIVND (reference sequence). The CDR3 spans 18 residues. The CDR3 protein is CASSRPGQVNSGANVLTF. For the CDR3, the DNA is TGTGCCAGTAGTAGACCGGGACAGGTAAACTCTGGGGCCAACGTCCTGACTTTC.